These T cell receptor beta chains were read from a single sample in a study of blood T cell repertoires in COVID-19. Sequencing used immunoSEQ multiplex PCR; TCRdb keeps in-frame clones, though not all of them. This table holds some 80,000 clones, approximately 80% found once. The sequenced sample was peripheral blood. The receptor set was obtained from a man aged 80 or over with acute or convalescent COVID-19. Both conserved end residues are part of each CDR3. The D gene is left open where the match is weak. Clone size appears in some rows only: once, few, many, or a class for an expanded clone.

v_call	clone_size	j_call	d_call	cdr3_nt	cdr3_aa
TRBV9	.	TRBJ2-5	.	TGTGCCAGCAGCGACTCCCCAGGGTGGTCGGAGACCCAGTACTTC	CASSDSPGWSETQYF
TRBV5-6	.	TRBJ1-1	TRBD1	TGTGCCAGCAGCCCCCCAGCCGCGGACAGGGAAACTGAAGCTTTCTTT	CASSPPAADRETEAFF
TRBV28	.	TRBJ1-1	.	TGTGCCAGCACCTTAGCCGGGAGTCCTGAAGCTTTCTTT	CASTLAGSPEAFF
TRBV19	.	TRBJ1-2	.	TGTGCCAGTAGTGACAGTAACTATGGCTACACCTTC	CASSDSNYGYTF
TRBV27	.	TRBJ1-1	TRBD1	TGTGCCACCCGGGGAGGGACAGGGCTCACTGAAGCTTTCTTT	CATRGGTGLTEAFF
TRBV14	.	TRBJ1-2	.	TGTGCCAGCAGCCAACAGGGTAACTATGGCTACACCTTC	CASSQQGNYGYTF
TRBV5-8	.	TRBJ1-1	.	TGTGCCAGCAGCTTGGGGTCAGGAAACATGAACACTGAAGCTTTCTTT	CASSLGSGNMNTEAFF
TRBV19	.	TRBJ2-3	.	TGTGCCAGCCGGGGCACAGATACGCAGTATTTT	CASRGTDTQYF
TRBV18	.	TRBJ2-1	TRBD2	TGTGCCAGCTCACCACAGTCTAGCGGGGGCAATGAGCAGTTCTTC	CASSPQSSGGNEQFF
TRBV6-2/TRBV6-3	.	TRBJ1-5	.	TGTGCCAGCAGTTACCGGTTGGCGAAAAACAGGGTTAATAGCAATCAGCCCCAGCATTTT	CASSYRLAKNRVNSNQPQHF
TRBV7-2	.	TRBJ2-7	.	TGTGCCAGCAGCCCCCATCAGGGCGAGCAGTACTTC	CASSPHQGEQYF
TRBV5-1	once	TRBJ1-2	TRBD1	TGCGCCAGCAGCCTGGGACAGTCCTATGGCTACACCTTC	CASSLGQSYGYTF
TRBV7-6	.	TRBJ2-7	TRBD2	TGTGCCAGCAGCCAGGGACTAGCGGGAGGGTCCTACGAGCAGTACTTC	CASSQGLAGGSYEQYF
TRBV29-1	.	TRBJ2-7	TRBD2	TGCAGCGTTGTTAGCGGGAGGGCCCCAAACGAGCAGTACTTC	CSVVSGRAPNEQYF
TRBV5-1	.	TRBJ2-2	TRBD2	TGCGCCAGCAGCTCAGGACCGGGAGGCGAGCTGTTTTTT	CASSSGPGGELFF
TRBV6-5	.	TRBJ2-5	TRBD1	TGTGCCAGCAGCCGCAGGGGGCTAACCCAAGAGACCCAGTACTTC	CASSRRGLTQETQYF
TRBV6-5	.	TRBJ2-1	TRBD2	TGTGCCAGCAGTTACAGCGGGGAGTATGAGCAGTTCTTC	CASSYSGEYEQFF
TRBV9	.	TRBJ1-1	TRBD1	TGTGCCAGCAGCCCGTCGGGCGGGACAGGGGACACTGAAGCTTTCTTT	CASSPSGGTGDTEAFF
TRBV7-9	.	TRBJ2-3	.	TGTGCCAGCAGCTTAGGGAGACTAGTTCGGGATACGCAGTATTTT	CASSLGRLVRDTQYF